The rows below give T cell receptor beta chains drawn from one sample of a study of cytomegalovirus exposure and HLA in healthy donors. The table came from immunoSEQ multiplex PCR; TCRdb's copy has only in-frame clones and leaves some out. Of around 230,000 clones detected, approximately 84% appear once; the ten largest clones hold around 0.23%. Specimen: PBMCs. These receptors were taken from a girl aged 2 to 9 in good health and CMV-seronegative. CDR3s leave out the opening cysteine and the closing phenylalanine or tryptophan.

j_call,v_call,cdr3_aa
.,TRBV2,ANRDVGEQY
TRBJ2-7,TRBV2,ASIRGGTSGIGYEQY
TRBJ1-2,TRBV4-1,ASSRLGQGAEGYT
TRBJ2-7,TRBV6-5,ASSNRGLGAYEQY
TRBJ2-3,TRBV5-4,ASRGGDTQY
TRBJ2-1,TRBV11-2,ASSLGTDYNEQF
TRBJ2-7,TRBV27,ASSIGGSYEQY
TRBJ2-1,TRBV7-9,ASSGTRGPPYNEQF
TRBJ1-3,TRBV7-8,ASSLRTANSGNTIY
TRBJ2-3,TRBV19,ASHRTGDPDTQY
TRBJ1-1,TRBV5-8,ASSLWQGATLGTEAF
TRBJ1-3,TRBV30,AWSVGVLSGNTIY
TRBJ1-1,TRBV25-1,ASVRAGMNTEAF
TRBJ2-7,TRBV29-1,SVSGLFGYEQY
TRBJ1-5,TRBV5-6,ASSSSRGNQPQH
TRBJ1-4,TRBV5-8,ASSPGDSLNEKLF
TRBJ1-1,TRBV2,AGSPLTGGYTEAF
TRBJ2-5,TRBV6-1,ASTLSRGGQETQY
TRBJ2-7,TRBV7-9,ASSTGTAYEQY
TRBJ2-5,TRBV5-1,ASSRVAGAAETQY
TRBJ2-1,TRBV10-3,AITAGGVYNEQF
TRBJ2-3,TRBV2,ASKAGEGTDTQY
TRBJ1-1,TRBV7-3,ASSFTPTGGDAF
TRBJ2-5,TRBV27,ASRSLVTAETQY
TRBJ2-5,TRBV7-2,ASSWGLAGEETQY
TRBJ2-4,TRBV12-1,ASSPPTGALDIQY
TRBJ1-1,TRBV10-3,ATTGGNTEAF
TRBJ1-1,TRBV19,ASSPGQYTEAF
TRBJ2-1,TRBV2,ASRGASGGAMSYNEQF
TRBJ2-4,TRBV10-2,ASIAGVGNIQY
TRBJ2-1,TRBV5-1,ASSLGPGTSGGYNEQF
TRBJ1-1,TRBV6-4,ASSDPFPGGSFSFTEAF
TRBJ1-1,TRBV6-1,ASSEVGGSAF
TRBJ1-2,TRBV6-6,ASRPGREHYGYT
TRBJ2-7,TRBV29-1,SVVGPFRLAGYEQY
TRBJ1-2,TRBV9,ASSSGQGVILRSYGYT
TRBJ1-1,TRBV4-2,ASSQDPDTEAF
TRBJ2-3,TRBV6-6,ASSYSHRDYTDTQY
TRBJ2-3,TRBV14,ASSQLVLNTQY
TRBJ2-5,TRBV19,ASSRDWAMKTQY
TRBJ1-2,TRBV7-9,ASSLSRQGGGYT
TRBJ2-3,TRBV7-7,ASSLILSDTQY
TRBJ1-1,TRBV5-6,ASILSAAFVNTEAF
TRBJ2-2,TRBV6-5,ASGGGANTGELF
TRBJ1-2,TRBV19,ASSIGGLNYGYT
TRBJ1-1,TRBV5-1,ASSYDSPRTEAF
TRBJ2-7,TRBV5-6,ASSTGQGSYEQY
TRBJ2-1,TRBV13,ASSLARLAGARSSYNEQF
TRBJ1-5,TRBV5-1,ASSLGPPGNQPQH
.,TRBV5-1,ASSLVAGTYEQY
.,TRBV10-3,AIRPDRGEQY
TRBJ1-1,TRBV6-5,ASRITGATEAF